The next 24 T cell receptor beta chains were all read from a single sample in a study of CD8 T cells in ankylosing spondylitis. A single record per CDR3 protein comes from TCRdb applying MiXCR to the 5' RACE reads. Of about 360,000 distinct CDR3 sequences listed, about 14% are singletons. Material for sequencing was blood, either unsorted or a sorted T cell fraction (not recorded which). The receptor set was obtained from a male donor with ankylosing spondylitis or in good health (not recorded which).

This clonotype was found a few times. The CDR3 loop reads CASGVSGNTGELFF. DNA of the CDR3: TGCGCCAGCGGCGTTTCGGGGAACACCGGGGAGCTGTTTTTT. This chain joins TRBV5-1 and TRBJ2-2; D unclear. The length of the CDR3 is 14 residues. Trimming stripped 7 bases from V and 1 base from J, with 11 bases between. Germline CDR1 is SGHRS and CDR2 is YFSETQ. Using reference TRBV5-1 and TRBJ2-2 for the parts outside the CDR3, the full variable domain is KAGVTQTPRYLIKTRGQQVTLSCSPISGHRSVSWYQQTPGQGLQFLFEYFSETQRNKGNFPGRFSGRQFSNSRSEMNVSTLELGDSALYLCASGVSGNTGELFFGEGSRLTVL.

V usage is TRBV7-2 and J usage is TRBJ2-1; D gene ambiguous. V was clipped by 8 bases and J by 2 bases, with 7 bases between them. This CDR3 comprises 12 residues. CDR1 and CDR2 from the germline V gene are SGHTA and FQGNSA. The DNA for the CDR3 is TGTGCCAGCCAACGGGCCTACAATGAGCAGTTCTTC. Residues: CASQRAYNEQFF.

This chain joins TRBV24-1 and TRBJ1-2; 7 bases are shared with TRBD1. V shed 6 bases and J 4 bases; nucleotides not matched to a gene: 4. The germline V gene encodes CDR1 KGHDR and CDR2 SFDVKD. The CDR3 loop spans 13 amino acids. Here the CDR3 DNA reads TGTGCCACCAGTCGGGACAGACCCTATGGCTACACCTTC. It specifies CATSRDRPYGYTF.

Worth noting for this clonotype: Its ends do not fully match the called genes, so a read error is possible. The chain employs TRBV5-1 and TRBJ2-3; D might be TRBD1 (6 bases). This CDR3 is 14 amino acids long. Germline V gene sequence: CDR1 SGHRS, CDR2 YFSETQ. CDR3 sequence reads: CGSSSQGFTDTQYF. CDR3 nucleotides: TGCGGCAGCAGCTCCCAGGGGTTCACAGATACGCAGTATTTT.

This clonotype was detected only a few times. The V and J genes are TRBV5-1 and TRBJ2-7; 8 bases fit TRBD1. The CDR3 extends over 16 amino acids. The V gene's germline CDR1 is SGHRS and CDR2 YFSETQ. V gave up 4 bases and J gave up 0 bases; unmatched junction bases: 9. The CDR3 reads CASSATGTGDSYEQYF. The DNA for the CDR3 is TGCGCCAGCAGCGCCACTGGGACAGGAGACTCCTACGAGCAGTACTTC.

This chain joins TRBV7-9 and TRBJ2-7, with a possible D match to TRBD2 (6 bases). Germline lookup yields CDR1 SEHNR and CDR2 FQNEAQ (reference sequence). CDR3 length equals 16 residues. Trimming removed 1 base at V and 6 bases at J, with 19 bases between. The CDR3 loop reads CASSLGSGVLTSEQYF. CDR3 DNA: TGTGCCAGCAGCTTAGGTTCGGGAGTCCTTACTTCCGAGCAGTACTTC.

This clonotype turned up a few times. This chain links TRBV5-1 with TRBJ2-3, with a possible D match to TRBD2 (6 bases). Germline V gene data show CDR1 as SGHRS and CDR2 as YFSETQ. The CDR3 runs to 14 residues. V was cut by 4 bases and J by 1 base, with 10 bases left in between. The CDR3: CASSGGTRTDTQYF. The CDR3 DNA is TGCGCCAGCAGCGGGGGGACCCGCACAGATACGCAGTATTTT.

This clonotype was seen a few times. The rearrangement joins TRBV2 to TRBJ2-1; TRBD2 aligns across 7 bases. The V segment lost 2 bases and the J segment 9 bases; nucleotides outside the gene matches: 4. The CDR3 is 13 amino acids. The germline CDR1 and CDR2 sequences are SNHLY and FYNNEI. The CDR3 DNA reads as TGTGCCAGCAGTGAAAGCGGGAAGGGTGAGCAGTTCTTC. It translates to CASSESGKGEQFF.

This chain's CDR3 is CASSQDPGIVYGYTF. CDR3 DNA: TGTGCCAGCAGCCAAGATCCGGGGATCGTCTATGGCTACACCTTC. The V gene is TRBV3-1, the J gene TRBJ1-2, with D unclear. With 0 bases removed from V and 4 bases from J, the gap between germline ends came to 12 bases. Germline lookup yields CDR1 LGHDT and CDR2 YNNKEL (reference sequence). The CDR3 contains 15 residues.

The chain couples TRBV6-1 to TRBJ1-2, with 9 bases aligning to TRBD1. CDR1 and CDR2 (germline): MNHNS, SASEGT. CDR3 length: 14 residues. V shed 7 bases, J shed 4 bases, and the junction held 7 bases outside the gene matches. The CDR3 coding sequence is TGTGCCAGCAACCCGGGACAGGGTTTCTATGGCTACACCTTC. This sequence encodes CASNPGQGFYGYTF.

This clonotype was counted only a few times. The chain is built from TRBV10-3 and TRBJ2-5; the D gene is possibly TRBD1 (7 bases). The CDR3 extends over 13 amino acids. The V end was cut by 3 bases, the J end by 7 bases, with 12 bases between. From germline, CDR1 is ENHRY and CDR2 SYGVKD. Written as DNA, the CDR3 is TGTGCCATCAGTGAAGGGACAGCGGGGACCCAGTACTTC. Translation gives CAISEGTAGTQYF.

A single count supports this clonotype. CDR3 region: CASRDLGTDTQYF. The DNA of the CDR3 is TGTGCCAGTCGAGACCTTGGGACAGATACGCAGTATTTT. This chain links TRBV19 with TRBJ2-3, with D uncertain. Trimming left V 8 bases short and J 3 bases short, with 12 bases between. There are 13 residues in the CDR3. Germline CDR1 and CDR2: LNHDA and SQIVND (reference sequence).

Many counts were recorded for this clonotype. The rearrangement links TRBV12-3 or TRBV12-4 to TRBJ1-1; D unclear. The CDR3 contains 13 residues. V dropped 2 bases and J dropped 0 bases, with 4 bases sitting between them. DNA of the CDR3: TGTGCCAGCAGTTTACAGCTGAACACTGAAGCTTTCTTT. It translates to CASSLQLNTEAFF.

This chain uses TRBV6-1 with TRBJ2-6; D is ambiguous. The CDR3 contains 17 residues. Trimming removed 3 bases at V and 0 bases at J, with 12 bases between. Germline loops: CDR1 MNHNS, CDR2 SASEGT. The CDR3 here is CASSDDGVDSGANVLTF. The CDR3 bases are TGTGCCAGCAGTGACGATGGGGTGGACTCTGGGGCCAACGTCCTGACTTTC.

The J gene is TRBJ2-1, the V gene TRBV6-2 or TRBV6-3; TRBD1 is a possible D gene (6 bases). In germline, CDR1 is MNHEY, CDR2 SVGEGT. The CDR3 covers 17 residues. V lost 5 bases and J 3 bases, leaving 20 bases between the germline ends. The CDR3 here is CASSPPAWTVDYNEQFF. CDR3 in DNA: TGTGCCAGCAGTCCCCCGGCGTGGACAGTCGACTACAATGAGCAGTTCTTC.

A single count supports this clonotype. This chain links TRBV7-2 with TRBJ2-5; 9 nucleotides align to TRBD1. The CDR3 consists of 15 residues. Germline V gene data show CDR1 as SGHTA and CDR2 as FQGNSA. V shed 5 bases and J 5 bases; nucleotides not matched to a gene: 9. DNA of the CDR3: TGTGCCAGCAGCCTACAAACAGGGGGCGGGGAGACCCAGTACTTC. The encoded protein is CASSLQTGGGETQYF.

The V call is TRBV11-2, the J call TRBJ1-3; no reliable D call. CDR1 is SGHAT, CDR2 FQNNGV, per germline. The CDR3 length is 14 residues. Deletions cut 5 bases from V and 3 bases from J, with 11 bases between. The CDR3 nucleotides are TGTGCCAGCAGCCCCGGGAACCTTGGAAACACCATATATTTT. Encoded protein: CASSPGNLGNTIYF.

The chain links TRBV3-1 to TRBJ2-7, with 11 bases identical to TRBD2. The CDR3 is 15 amino acids. Germline V lookup: CDR1 LGHDT, CDR2 YNNKEL (reference sequence). V dropped 6 bases and J dropped 2; count of bases not matched to a gene: 6. The CDR3 sequence is CASSPGLAETYEQYF. The CDR3 DNA is TGTGCCAGCAGTCCGGGACTAGCGGAGACCTACGAGCAGTACTTC.

The genes are TRBV10-3 and TRBJ1-4; D unresolved. Trimming shortened V by 4 bases and J by 7 bases, and 7 bases separated the two germline ends. This CDR3 region has 12 residues. Germline loops: CDR1 ENHRY, CDR2 SYGVKD. CDR3 loop: CAISAQREKLFF. DNA of the CDR3: TGTGCCATCAGTGCTCAGCGTGAAAAACTGTTTTTT.

V and J are TRBV5-1 and TRBJ2-2; 12 bases are a match to TRBD2. The V gene end was trimmed by 4 bases and the J gene end by 7 bases; junction bases not matched to a gene: 11. The CDR3 sequence is 17 residues long. Germline CDR1 and CDR2: SGHRS and YFSETQ. The CDR3 reads CASSPSKTSGSGGELFF. DNA of the CDR3: TGCGCCAGCAGCCCCTCCAAGACTAGCGGGAGTGGCGGGGAGCTGTTTTTT.

This clonotype was picked up a small number of times. The chain uses TRBV29-1 and TRBJ1-2; 7 bases match TRBD1. The CDR3 totals 16 residues. V was pared by 3 bases and J by 3 bases, with 13 bases of the junction left unmatched. Germline loops: CDR1 SQVTM, CDR2 ANQGSEA. The CDR3, as DNA: TGCAGCGTTGAGGGTCTTACAGGGGTAGTTGACTATGGCTACACCTTC. It codes for CSVEGLTGVVDYGYTF.

The chain employs TRBV7-7 and TRBJ2-1, with 8 bases aligning to TRBD2. Germline V CDR1 and CDR2: SSHAT, FNYEAQ (reference sequence). The CDR3 runs to 16 residues. V lost 2 bases, J lost 8 bases, and 11 bases stayed unmatched. The CDR3 nucleotides read TGTGCCAGCAGCTTATTAACGGGAGGGTCATCCTATGAGCAGTTCTTC. Amino acids: CASSLLTGGSSYEQFF.

The chain is built from TRBV29-1 and TRBJ2-7, with unresolved D. This CDR3 has 12 amino acids. Trimming stripped 8 bases from V and 2 bases from J, with 13 bases between. Germline V CDR1 and CDR2: SQVTM, ANQGSEA. This CDR3 reads CSPRWVPYEQYF. In DNA form, the CDR3 reads TGCAGCCCTCGGTGGGTCCCCTACGAGCAGTACTTC.

This clonotype was observed a handful of times. The chain uses TRBV3-1 and TRBJ2-3; TRBD2 matches 9 bases. There are 17 residues in the CDR3. Germline V gene data show CDR1 as LGHDT and CDR2 as YNNKEL (reference sequence). The V segment lost 4 bases and the J segment 2 bases; nucleotides outside the gene matches: 10. The CDR3 bases are TGTGCCAGCAGCCGAGCTAGCGGGATGGAAATCACAGATACGCAGTATTTT. Translation gives CASSRASGMEITDTQYF.